This T cell receptor beta chain appears in the sequencing data of a study of shared clonotypes between healthy human individuals. Deep level was the assay's run setting. Sequencing was performed with immunoSEQ multiplex PCR; in TCRdb, only in-frame clones are kept and a portion is missing. This sample has around 2,000,000 clones; roughly 95% occur once, and the top ten carry under 0.15%. Study-wide results and limits: Represented genetic and exposure-history diversity was restricted by having few donors.

Trimming took 8 bases from V and 0 from J, leaving 5 bases between them. The CDR3 loop spans 11 amino acids. CDR1 is SNHLY and CDR2 is FYNNEI in the germline V gene. Points on this clone: The antigen remains unidentified.

The sequence came from a man aged 18-30 years in good health. The rearrangement links TRBV2 to TRBJ2-7; no firm D call. The sequenced sample was naive CD4+ T cells sorted from blood. Subset here: CD45RA+ positively selected. As DNA, the CDR3 is TGTGCCAGCGGGGACTCCTACGAGCAGTACTTC. Translated, it gives CASGDSYEQYF.